What follows describes a single TCR beta chain. Its antigen is still unknown. No quality values exist for individual bases; no much larger clone is one base distant. The source of the sample is a study of beta chain features in type 1 diabetes (dated by TCRdb to the late 2010s). Broadly, across the study: Mean age, gender distribution, total cell number and subset yield did not differ between patients and healthy donors. In the study, recently diagnosed type 1 diabetes patients and matched healthy donors were compared on the TCRB repertoires of their sorted circulating CD4+ T cell subsets. Naive and central memory subsets were obtained from all 30 or so donors, but regulatory and stem cell-like memory subsets were isolated from only 8 patients and roughly 8 healthy donors. A total of over 90,000,000 sorted cells were examined across all samples, and a strong correlation was observed between cell number per subset and RNA yield.

Overall study results and their limits: PCR might favor shorter templates, but patient and control samples were amplified and corrected together, so any skew would affect both groups equally. Only small numbers of individuals were included in the HLA sub-analyses, which left unresolved whether HLA type had any influence on TCRB rearrangement. Patients with type 1 diabetes made fewer insertions and deleted more nucleotides at VDJ recombination sites, implying thymic rearrangement abnormalities. Sequencing cDNA rather than genomic DNA could over-represent highly expressing activated cells, although activation and CD3 levels did not differ between groups. Type 1 diabetes patients showed a moderate but significant shortening of TCRB CDR3 length in all four CD4+ subsets. Naive, central memory and regulatory TCRB repertoires appeared to be more alike among patients than among healthy donors.

The germline V gene gives CDR1 as MRHNA and CDR2 as SNTAGT. The CDR3 has 19 amino acids, counting the end cysteine and phenylalanine. The entry retains the CDR3 DNA only, 57 bases that are in frame from base 1. V and J lose 0 bases and 3 bases, and a span of 22 bases separates them. Each donor gave one peripheral blood draw, roughly 110 mL on average, collected into heparinised tubes. A BD FACSAria II was used to sort naive, central memory, regulatory and stem cell-like memory CD4+ T cells with a panel that included CD45RO, CCR7, CD25, CD127, CD95 and CD27. All sorted populations exceeded 98% purity. Right away, PBMCs were isolated by Lymphoprep density gradient centrifugation and were stained directly, with no culture step. To minimize batch effects, samples were stained and sorted in pairs, one healthy donor with one patient per experiment. The entire isolated RNA was reverse transcribed using the High Capacity cDNA Reverse Transcription Kit, and thus expressed TCRB transcripts were sequenced. Naive, central memory and regulatory T cell samples underwent deep immunoSEQ sequencing, averaging about 3.5 million total reads per sample. Sorted cells were lysed in RLT buffer and RNA was extracted with DNase-treated RNeasy Micro or Mini kits, depending on cell number. Each cell subset was processed separately to prevent cross-contamination, with patient and healthy donor samples processed together. The immunoSEQ multiplex PCR was used to amplify TCRB sequences from cDNA, generating 87-bp fragments that spanned the CDR3 region. The amplicons were sequenced using the Illumina HiSeq platform. In the authors' own workflow: Synthetic template baselines were used to correct PCR bias computationally, reads within Hamming distance 2 were collapsed together, and singletons that could not be merged were discarded. Reads were aligned against IMGT to assign V, D and J genes, CDR3 length and insertions or deletions at six rearrangement sites. Within each subset, clonotype counts were normalized to sorted cell number, and only after that were true diversity and Gini coefficients computed with the tcR R package. The overlap coefficient, calculated on TCRB nucleotide sequences, was used to quantify repertoire sharing. This is the immuneACCESS table as TCRdb keeps it, with only in-frame sequences that have V and J called. A part of the clones is gone; compared with another copy, unresolved V genes explain less than half, and the rest is unexplained. That table gives V, J and clone size, and the DNA gave D and trimming. For this sample the table gives some 63,000 clones, of which approximately 47% were detected only once. The ten largest clonotypes hold 0.7% of the sample.

The TCR was taken from a man aged 25 to 40 with type 1 diabetes. The sample comprised central memory CD4+ T cells from blood. The rearrangement joined TRBV6-4 to TRBJ2-3, with the D gene uncertain. The CDR3 reads CASSDSNRRGPSLTDTQYF. The bases read TGTGCCAGCAGTGACTCGAATAGAAGAGGTCCTAGTTTGACAGATACGCAGTATTTT.